These 30 T cell receptor beta chains came from one sample sequenced in a study of regulatory dendritic cells for organ transplantation. Produced via immunoSEQ multiplex PCR; TCRdb's table is partial and in-frame only. The table lists under 25,000 clones, about 79% of them singletons. Sequencing was carried out using memory CD4+ T cells from blood. Sample subset: CD45RO+ memory T cells. The source of these receptors is a human donor in good health.

The chain is built from TRBV6-6 and TRBJ1-5, with D uncertain. Germline CDR1 is MNHNY and CDR2 is SVGAGI (reference sequence). The CDR3 has 13 amino acids. V lost 4 bases to trimming and J lost 7 bases, with 11 bases between them. CDR3 nucleotide sequence: TGTGCCAGCAGTTTAGAAGAGAGACAGCCCCAGCATTTT. Protein sequence: CASSLEERQPQHF.

The genes are TRBV6-1 and TRBJ2-3, with D possibly TRBD1 on 6 matching bases. Between the trimmed V and J ends, which lost 8 bases and 4 bases, there was a span of 13 bases. Germline V gene sequence: CDR1 MNHNS, CDR2 SASEGT. The CDR3 totals 13 residues. The DNA for the CDR3 is TGTGCCAGCGATGAGGGGGTGGCAGATACGCAGTATTTT. This translates into CASDEGVADTQYF.

In its sample, this clone was seen a few times. Here the CDR3 reads CASSAQTRGPQHF. CDR3 nucleotide sequence: TGTGCCAGCAGTGCCCAAACTCGGGGGCCCCAGCATTTT. The chain joins TRBV6-1 to TRBJ1-5; D not resolved. CDR1 MNHNS and CDR2 SASEGT come from the germline V gene. The V end lost 4 bases, the J end lost 9 bases, and 13 bases lay between the germline ends. The CDR3 covers 13 residues.

V gene TRBV2 combines with J gene TRBJ2-2; TRBD2 agrees at 11 bases. Per the germline V gene, CDR1 is SNHLY and CDR2 is FYNNEI. Trimming removed 5 bases from V and 3 bases from J; junction bases left unmatched: 2. The CDR3 covers 15 residues. CDR3 region: CASSRSGGDTGELFF. As DNA, the CDR3 is TGTGCCAGCAGTCGTAGCGGGGGGGACACCGGGGAGCTGTTTTTT.

DNA of the CDR3: TGTGCCAGCAGCCCGAACCCCCCAGGAGAGACCCAGTACTTC. The encoded protein is CASSPNPPGETQYF. The chain uses TRBV5-5 and TRBJ2-5; D is unresolved. Per germline, CDR1 SGHKS and CDR2 YYEKEE (reference sequence). Deletions cut 4 bases from V and 4 bases from J, with 14 bases between. The CDR3 loop spans 14 amino acids.

The gene calls are TRBV19 and TRBJ2-3; 13 nucleotides line up with TRBD2. The junction had 7 bases not matched to a gene; V was cut back by 4 bases and J by 0 bases. The CDR3 covers 18 residues. Germline values: CDR1 LNHDA, CDR2 SQIVND (reference sequence). The CDR3 nucleotides read TGTGCCAGTAGTACCAACGGACTAGCGGGGGACAGCACAGATACGCAGTATTTT. Translating gives CASSTNGLAGDSTDTQYF.

The V and J genes are TRBV2 and TRBJ1-1; no reliable D call. This CDR3 has 15 residues. Trimming shortened V by 3 bases and J by 2 bases, and 13 bases separated the two germline ends. Germline-derived CDR1 and CDR2 are SNHLY and FYNNEI. The CDR3 DNA reads TGTGCCAGCAGTGAGAAAAGTGTCTACAACACTGAAGCTTTCTTT. This codes for CASSEKSVYNTEAFF. The full variable domain, with the rest looked up from reference TRBV2 and TRBJ1-1, is EPEVTQTPSHQVTQMGQEVILRCVPISNHLYFYWYRQILGQKVEFLVSFYNNEISEKSEIFDDQFSVERPDGSNFTLKIRSTKLEDSAMYFCASSEKSVYNTEAFFGQGTRLTVV.

The chain uses TRBV5-4 and TRBJ1-5; D remains unclear. The germline V gene encodes CDR1 SGHNT and CDR2 YYREEE (reference sequence). The germline V and J ends were trimmed by 0 bases and 9 bases, with 7 bases remaining between them. The CDR3 is 12 amino acids. CDR3 in amino acids: CASSLASGPQHF. The CDR3 DNA follows: TGTGCCAGCAGCTTGGCATCCGGGCCCCAGCATTTT.

This chain links TRBV10-2 with TRBJ2-2, with D possibly TRBD1 on 5 matching bases. The germline V and J ends were trimmed by 6 bases and 4 bases, with 12 bases remaining between them. The length of the CDR3 is 14 residues. Germline lookup yields CDR1 WSHSY and CDR2 SAAADI. CDR3 in amino acids: CASRAQGGTGELFF. The CDR3 DNA sequence: TGCGCCAGCAGGGCGCAGGGCGGCACCGGGGAGCTGTTTTTT.

This rearrangement joins TRBV10-3 to TRBJ2-7; 13 bases line up with TRBD2. Per germline, CDR1 ENHRY and CDR2 SYGVKD. The CDR3 covers 19 residues. Trimming cost V 6 bases and J 0 bases; bases outside gene matches: 14. The CDR3 sequence is CAIRPGLAGTPQRSYEQYF. The CDR3 DNA is TGTGCCATCAGACCGGGACTAGCGGGGACACCTCAACGCTCCTACGAGCAGTACTTC.

This clone was seen a few times. The chain couples TRBV5-1 to TRBJ2-2; D might be TRBD2 (6 bases). Trimming took off 2 bases at V and 3 bases at J, with 14 bases between the two ends. Germline CDR1 and CDR2: SGHRS and YFSETQ. This CDR3 spans 16 amino acids. CDR3 in DNA: TGCGCCAGCAGCTTTACTAACAGGAGGGACACCGGGGAGCTGTTTTTT. Translation gives CASSFTNRRDTGELFF.

The chain is built from TRBV6-5 and TRBJ2-3; 12 bases line up with TRBD2. V lost 6 bases, J lost 4 bases, and 2 bases stayed unmatched. Per germline, CDR1 MNHEY and CDR2 SVGAGI. This CDR3 has 14 amino acids. The CDR3 DNA is TGTGCCAGCAGGACTAGCGGGGGATCAGATACGCAGTATTTT. Its translation is CASRTSGGSDTQYF.

The chain carries TRBV6-1 and TRBJ1-5; D is possibly TRBD1 (5 bases). The V end was cut by 7 bases, the J end by 0 bases, with 10 bases between. CDR1 and CDR2 from the germline V gene are MNHNS and SASEGT. This CDR3 is 14 amino acids long. The CDR3 loop is CASMTVYSNQPQHF. The DNA of the CDR3 is TGTGCCAGCATGACAGTGTATAGCAATCAGCCCCAGCATTTT.

The J gene is TRBJ2-1, the V gene TRBV11-2; 7 nucleotides agree with TRBD2. The germline gives CDR1 SGHAT, CDR2 FQNNGV. The CDR3 is 14 residues long. Trimming took 1 base from V and 5 from J; bases not matched to a gene: 2. CDR3 sequence (DNA): TGTGCCAGCAGCTTAGCGCGGGGGAACAATGAGCAGTTCTTC. Its protein is CASSLARGNNEQFF.

The chain employs TRBV5-1 and TRBJ2-5, with D maybe TRBD1 (5 bases). Trimming cost V 3 bases and J 0 bases, with 9 bases left between them. CDR3 length equals 14 residues. Germline V gives CDR1 SGHRS, CDR2 YFSETQ. CDR3 sequence reads: CASSSGPHQETQYF. The CDR3 DNA sequence: TGCGCCAGCAGCTCAGGGCCCCACCAAGAGACCCAGTACTTC.

This clone has a handful of counts. In DNA, the CDR3 is TGTGCCAGCAGTACTGGTCCTGATACGCAGTATTTT. Translation gives CASSTGPDTQYF. The chain recombines TRBV2 with TRBJ2-3, with no clear D. The germline V and J ends were trimmed by 5 bases and 6 bases, with 9 bases remaining between them. CDR1 and CDR2 from the germline V gene are SNHLY and FYNNEI. The length of the CDR3 is 12 residues.

The chain carries TRBV29-1 and TRBJ2-7; D ambiguous. CDR1 SQVTM and CDR2 ANQGSEA come from the germline V gene. V dropped 0 bases and J dropped 2 bases, with 8 bases sitting between them. The CDR3 is made up of 13 amino acids. This chain's CDR3 is CSVEDTSTYEQYF. CDR3 nucleotides: TGCAGCGTTGAAGATACGAGTACCTACGAGCAGTACTTC.

The chain joins TRBV7-2 to TRBJ1-6; D unresolved. V was pared by 2 bases and J by 7 bases, with 12 bases between. This CDR3 is 15 amino acids long. Germline V gene sequence: CDR1 SGHTA, CDR2 FQGNSA. The CDR3 DNA follows: TGTGCCAGCAGCTTAAGCGGCAGTCACAATTCACCCCTCCACTTT. Its protein product is CASSLSGSHNSPLHF.

This clone occurred once. The junction departs from the called germline gene at one end, perhaps through a read error. The chain has TRBV7-2 and TRBJ2-1; 7 nucleotides align to TRBD1. Germline V gene data show CDR1 as SGHTA and CDR2 as FQGNSA. The CDR3 extends over 14 amino acids. The chain's CDR3 is CASSLAVQGNEQFF. The DNA for the CDR3 is TGTGCCAGCAGCCTAGCAGTACAGGGGAATGAGCAGTTCTTC. Using reference TRBV7-2 and TRBJ2-1 for the parts outside the CDR3, the full variable domain is GAGVSQSPSNKVTEKGKDVELRCDPISGHTALYWYRQSLGQGLEFLIYFQGNSAPDKSGLPSDRFSAERTGGSVSTLTIQRTQQEDSAVYLCASSLAVQGNEQFFGPGTRLTVL.

This rearrangement joins TRBV27 to TRBJ1-6; no clear D. CDR3 size: 14 residues. The V end lost 4 bases, the J end lost 10 bases, and 14 bases lay between the germline ends. Germline CDR1 MNHEY, CDR2 SMNVEV (reference sequence). As DNA, the CDR3 is TGTGCCAGCAGTTCCGGCGGCTTAGGCTCACCCCTCCACTTT. Protein: CASSSGGLGSPLHF.

The chain combines TRBV5-6 with TRBJ1-4; TRBD1 might be the D (5 bases). Germline CDR1 is SGHDT and CDR2 is YYEEEE. Trimming took 0 bases from V and 8 from J, leaving 20 bases between them. The CDR3 is made up of 17 amino acids. Written as DNA, the CDR3 is TGTGCCAGCAGCTTGGAGTATGGCGGGGGGACTCACGAAAAACTGTTTTTT. Translating it yields CASSLEYGGGTHEKLFF.

V usage is TRBV5-6 and J usage is TRBJ2-2; 7 nucleotides match TRBD1. The V gene end was trimmed by 4 bases and the J gene end by 3 bases; junction bases not matched to a gene: 9. Germline V gene lookup returns CDR1 SGHDT and CDR2 YYEEEE. This CDR3 has 16 amino acids. This chain's CDR3 is CASSAGGQLYTGELFF. Written as DNA, the CDR3 is TGTGCCAGCAGCGCAGGGGGACAACTCTACACCGGGGAGCTGTTTTTT.

The sample holds a few counts of this clone. The chain employs TRBV25-1 and TRBJ1-2, with 9 positions matching TRBD1. The junction had 10 bases not matched to a gene; V was cut back by 6 bases and J by 8 bases. CDR1 and CDR2 (germline): MGHDK, SYGVNS. There are 14 residues in the CDR3. The CDR3: CASRGPGQGRGYTF. CDR3 DNA: TGTGCCAGCAGAGGACCGGGACAGGGTCGAGGCTACACCTTC.

This clone was found once. The chain uses TRBV5-1 and TRBJ2-5; the D gene is possibly TRBD2 (6 bases). The CDR3 runs to 15 residues. Germline V gives CDR1 SGHRS, CDR2 YFSETQ. Trimming left V 2 bases short and J 5 bases short, with 16 bases between. The CDR3 region is CASSLSPGDWETQYF. The CDR3 nucleotides are TGCGCCAGCAGCTTATCCCCCGGGGACTGGGAGACCCAGTACTTC.

The V and J genes are TRBV5-4 and TRBJ1-1; possibly TRBD1 for D (6 bases). Trimming removed 10 bases at V and 0 bases at J, with 22 bases between. Germline V gene lookup returns CDR1 SGHNT and CDR2 YYREEE (reference sequence). The CDR3 loop spans 16 amino acids. The CDR3 here is CASSELETGLNTEAFF. CDR3 coding DNA: TGTGCCTCCTCCGAGCTAGAGACAGGTTTGAACACTGAAGCTTTCTTT.

The J gene is TRBJ2-3, the V gene TRBV7-2; weak D call: TRBD1 (5 bases). V was trimmed by 0 bases and J by 5 bases, leaving 15 bases between them. The germline V gene encodes CDR1 SGHTA and CDR2 FQGNSA. This CDR3 has 16 residues. The CDR3 region is CASSLAGGQGRDTQYF. CDR3 nucleotides: TGTGCCAGCAGCTTAGCGGGTGGCCAGGGTAGAGATACGCAGTATTTT.

In its sample, this clone was seen a few times. The chain joins TRBV5-1 to TRBJ1-2; D not resolved. Germline loops: CDR1 SGHRS, CDR2 YFSETQ. V was clipped by 5 bases and J by 5 bases, with 16 bases between them. The CDR3 extends over 14 amino acids. As DNA, the CDR3 is TGCGCCAGCAGTCCCGGGGAGGCCCGATATGGCTACACCTTC. Translation: CASSPGEARYGYTF.

The chain combines TRBV9 with TRBJ2-5, with 10 bases matching TRBD2. Germline assignment: CDR1 SGDLS and CDR2 YYNGEE. The CDR3 length is 15 residues. V was pared by 0 bases and J by 5 bases, with 4 bases of the junction left unmatched. CDR3 in amino acids: CASSVGAGGSETQYF. The CDR3 region has the DNA TGTGCCAGCAGCGTAGGAGCGGGGGGGTCGGAGACCCAGTACTTC. Full variable domain (missing parts from reference TRBV9 and TRBJ2-5): DSGVTQTPKHLITATGQRVTLRCSPRSGDLSVYWYQQSLDQGLQFLIQYYNGEERAKGNILERFSAQQFPDLHSELNLSSLELGDSALYFCASSVGAGGSETQYFGPGTRLLVL.

This sequence joins TRBV5-1 and TRBJ2-7; D is perhaps TRBD1 (5 bases). From germline, CDR1 is SGHRS and CDR2 YFSETQ. The CDR3 totals 14 residues. Trimming stripped 5 bases from V and 2 bases from J, with 14 bases between. The CDR3 DNA reads TGCGCCAGCAGGGAATCCCGACAGACCTACGAGCAGTACTTC. It encodes CASRESRQTYEQYF.

This sequence joins TRBV5-1 and TRBJ2-4; 7 bases map to TRBD2. The CDR3 sequence is 16 residues long. V trimming: 0 bases; J trimming: 8 bases; junction bases outside the gene matches: 11. CDR1 SGHRS and CDR2 YFSETQ come from the germline V gene. The CDR3 sequence: CASSLAYGVAGDIQYF. CDR3 nucleotides: TGCGCCAGCAGCTTGGCATATGGGGTAGCGGGTGACATTCAGTACTTC.